This T cell receptor beta chain was observed in a study of T-cell memory formation after mild COVID-19. Germline-derived CDR1 and CDR2 are GTSNPN and SVGIG (reference sequence). The V gene lost 5 bases and the J gene lost 1 base, with 8 bases spanning the gap. The CDR3 runs 13 residues. This clonotype showed up just a few times. In TCRdb, the 5' RACE reads were re-called with MiXCR into one record per CDR3 protein. The table shows roughly 550,000 distinct CDR3 sequences, with approximately 20% occurring only once. The chain has TRBV30 and TRBJ2-2, with D perhaps TRBD1 (5 bases). Material for sequencing was PBMCs or a T cell subset sorted from them (not recorded which). This TCR derives from an adult woman who had mild COVID-19 (a few samples of this study predate the infection). Cell type and time point are not known. The CDR3 DNA reads as TGTGCCTGGCGGCAGGGGAACACCGGGGAGCTGTTTTTT. The encoded protein is CAWRQGNTGELFF.